This TCR beta chain was sequenced for a study of blood T cell repertoires in COVID-19. Profiled with immunoSEQ multiplex PCR; TCRdb holds only in-frame clones, not every one. This table holds about 230,000 clones, roughly 85% found once. The CDR3 is 14 residues long. The V and J ends lost 1 base and 11 bases respectively, with 18 bases between them. Germline V gene sequence: CDR1 SGHTS, CDR2 YDEGEE. The TCR was taken from a man between 40 and 49 years old with acute or convalescent COVID-19. The sequenced material came from peripheral blood. This chain connects TRBV5-8 to TRBJ1-1; D is perhaps TRBD1 (5 bases). The CDR3: CASSLRSQGGRAFF. The CDR3 DNA follows: TGTGCCAGCAGCTTGAGGTCGCAGGGAGGTAGGGCTTTCTTT.